The 8 T cell receptor beta chains reported below all come from one sample, sequenced in a study of PD-L1 blockade in urothelial cancer. Generated by immunoSEQ multiplex PCR, the TCRdb table keeps only in-frame clones and is missing some. The sample lists around 22,000 clones; around 88% were seen once. This specimen was PBMCs, taken around atezolizumab (anti-PD-L1) treatment. The receptors stem from a man between 50 and 59 years old with urothelial cancer.

The chain is built from TRBV6-5 and TRBJ1-1; tentative D call: TRBD1 (6 bases). The V end was cut by 5 bases, the J end by 0 bases, with 10 bases between. Looked up from germline, CDR1 is MNHEY and CDR2 is SVGAGI. The CDR3 length is 14 residues. The CDR3 protein is CASSRAGVNTEAFF. In DNA, the CDR3 is TGTGCCAGCAGTCGCGCAGGGGTGAACACTGAAGCTTTCTTT.

The chain has TRBV27 and TRBJ2-7, with unresolved D. The CDR3 covers 15 residues. V was clipped by 7 bases and J by 2 bases, with 18 bases between them. The germline V gene has CDR1 MNHEY and CDR2 SMNVEV (reference sequence). CDR3 sequence: CASTLTVDSPYEQYF. The CDR3 coding sequence is TGTGCCAGCACCCTCACCGTGGATAGCCCCTACGAGCAGTACTTC.

The CDR3 loop reads CASSPSTGENYGYTF. The CDR3 nucleotides read TGTGCCAGCAGTCCCTCGACAGGGGAGAACTATGGCTACACCTTC. The V and J genes are TRBV27 and TRBJ1-2; TRBD1 aligns across 8 bases. Losses at the gene ends were 5 bases for V and 2 bases for J; bases not matched to a gene: 7. The germline V gene encodes CDR1 MNHEY and CDR2 SMNVEV (reference sequence). CDR3 length equals 15 residues.

This clone was recorded only once. The V gene is TRBV30, the J gene TRBJ2-6; tentative D call: TRBD1 (5 bases). The length of the CDR3 is 17 residues. The germline V gene encodes CDR1 GTSNPN and CDR2 SVGIG (reference sequence). V lost 3 bases and J lost 0, with 15 bases in between. For the CDR3, the DNA is TGTGCCTGGAGAACAGGTTTCACTGTCTCTGGGGCCAACGTCCTGACTTTC. It specifies CAWRTGFTVSGANVLTF. Based on the CDR3 plus reference TRBV30 and TRBJ2-6, the full variable domain is SQTIHQWPATLVQPVGSPLSLECTVEGTSNPNLYWYRQAAGRGLQLLFYSVGIGQISSEVPQNLSASRPQDRQFILSSKKLLLSDSGFYLCAWRTGFTVSGANVLTFGAGSRLTVL.

The chain combines TRBV5-5 with TRBJ2-7, with 9 bases that match TRBD2. Germline V lookup: CDR1 SGHKS, CDR2 YYEKEE (reference sequence). The V segment lost 4 bases and the J segment 0 bases; nucleotides outside the gene matches: 11. The CDR3 length is 17 residues. This CDR3 reads CASSGGGVAGSSYEQYF. In DNA form, the CDR3 reads TGTGCCAGCAGCGGCGGGGGGGTAGCGGGCTCCTCCTACGAGCAGTACTTC.

J is TRBJ2-5 and V is TRBV7-2; D is unclear. Trimming took 5 bases from V and 2 from J, leaving 12 bases between them. There are 14 residues in the CDR3. Per the germline V gene, CDR1 is SGHTA and CDR2 is FQGNSA. CDR3 amino acids: CASSPRAVQETQYF. The CDR3 bases are TGTGCCAGCAGCCCCCGCGCGGTACAAGAGACCCAGTACTTC.

This chain links TRBV7-3 with TRBJ1-5, with a possible D match to TRBD1 (6 bases). Germline V gene lookup returns CDR1 SGHTA and CDR2 FQGTGA. V shed 1 base and J shed 0 bases, with 10 bases lying between them. The CDR3 extends over 16 amino acids. The chain's CDR3 is CASSLRARGSNQPQHF. The CDR3 DNA follows: TGTGCCAGCAGCTTAAGGGCCAGGGGTAGCAATCAGCCCCAGCATTTT.

This chain connects TRBV10-3 to TRBJ2-5; 9 bases map to TRBD2. CDR1 is ENHRY and CDR2 is SYGVKD in the germline V gene. This CDR3 region has 15 residues. After removal of 6 bases from V and 5 bases from J, the junction contained 10 bases not matched to a gene. The CDR3, as DNA: TGTGCCATCAGACCCTCGATAGCGGGGGTGGAGACCCAGTACTTC. Protein product: CAIRPSIAGVETQYF.